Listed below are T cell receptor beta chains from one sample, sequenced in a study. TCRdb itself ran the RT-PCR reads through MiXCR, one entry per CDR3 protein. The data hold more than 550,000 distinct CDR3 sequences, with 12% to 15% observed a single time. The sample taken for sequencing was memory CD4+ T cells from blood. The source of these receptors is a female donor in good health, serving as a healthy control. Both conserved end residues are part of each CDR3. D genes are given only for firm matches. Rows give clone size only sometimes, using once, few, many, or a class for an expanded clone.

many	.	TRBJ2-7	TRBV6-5	TGTGCCAGCAGCGGAGGGGGCGAACTCTACGAGCAGTACTTC	CASSGGGELYEQYF
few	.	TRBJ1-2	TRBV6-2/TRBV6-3	TGTGCCAGTTTTACGGGATCTTCTAACTATGGCTACACCTTC	CASFTGSSNYGYTF
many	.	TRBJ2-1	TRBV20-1	TGCAGTGCTAGTGCGGAAGTCCGCCTACTTACCTACAATGAGCAGTTCTTC	CSASAEVRLLTYNEQFF
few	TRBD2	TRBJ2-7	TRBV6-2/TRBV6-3	TGTGCCAGCAGTTCGGGGGGGACAACGCAGTACTTC	CASSSGGTTQYF
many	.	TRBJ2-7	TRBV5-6	TGTGCCAGCAGCTTCTCCAGCGGCGAGCAGTACTTC	CASSFSSGEQYF
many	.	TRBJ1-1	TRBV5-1	TGCGCCAGCAGCTCAGGACTGCTGAACACTGAAGCTTTCTTT	CASSSGLLNTEAFF
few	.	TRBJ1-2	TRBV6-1	TGTGCCAGCAGGGACGGGGATCGGGGATACACCTTC	CASRDGDRGYTF
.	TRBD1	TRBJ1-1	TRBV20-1	TGCAGTGCTGGGACAGGGTACACTGAAGCTTTCTTT	CSAGTGYTEAFF
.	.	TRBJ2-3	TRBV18	TGTGCCAGCTCACCACTTGAGGGGGATACGCAGTATTTT	CASSPLEGDTQYF
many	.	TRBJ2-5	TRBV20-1	TGCAGTGCTAGACCCCAGGGGGGCCAACTCAACCTAAAAGAGACCCAGTACTTC	CSARPQGGQLNLKETQYF
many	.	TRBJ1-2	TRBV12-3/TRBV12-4	TGTGCCAGCAGGATGTACGTGGGCGGCTACACCTTC	CASRMYVGGYTF
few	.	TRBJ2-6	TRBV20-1	TGCAGTGCTACATCGGGGGCTGGGGCCAACGTCCTGACTTTC	CSATSGAGANVLTF
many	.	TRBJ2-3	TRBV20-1	TGTAGTGCCCCCGGGACTAGCACAGATACGCAGTATTTT	CSAPGTSTDTQYF
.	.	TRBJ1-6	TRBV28	TGTGCCAGCAAGCGGGCCTTCTATAATTCACCCCTCCACTTT	CASKRAFYNSPLHF
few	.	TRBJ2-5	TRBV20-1	TGCAGTGCCCGGGTGTCCGCAAGTGAGACCCAGTACTTC	CSARVSASETQYF
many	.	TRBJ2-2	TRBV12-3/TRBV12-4	TGTGCCAGCAGAAGATTGGCCACCGGGGAGCTGTTTTTT	CASRRLATGELFF
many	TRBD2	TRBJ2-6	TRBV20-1	TGCAGTGCTAGGAGTAGCGGGGTCGCTGGGGCCAACGTCCTGACTTTC	CSARSSGVAGANVLTF